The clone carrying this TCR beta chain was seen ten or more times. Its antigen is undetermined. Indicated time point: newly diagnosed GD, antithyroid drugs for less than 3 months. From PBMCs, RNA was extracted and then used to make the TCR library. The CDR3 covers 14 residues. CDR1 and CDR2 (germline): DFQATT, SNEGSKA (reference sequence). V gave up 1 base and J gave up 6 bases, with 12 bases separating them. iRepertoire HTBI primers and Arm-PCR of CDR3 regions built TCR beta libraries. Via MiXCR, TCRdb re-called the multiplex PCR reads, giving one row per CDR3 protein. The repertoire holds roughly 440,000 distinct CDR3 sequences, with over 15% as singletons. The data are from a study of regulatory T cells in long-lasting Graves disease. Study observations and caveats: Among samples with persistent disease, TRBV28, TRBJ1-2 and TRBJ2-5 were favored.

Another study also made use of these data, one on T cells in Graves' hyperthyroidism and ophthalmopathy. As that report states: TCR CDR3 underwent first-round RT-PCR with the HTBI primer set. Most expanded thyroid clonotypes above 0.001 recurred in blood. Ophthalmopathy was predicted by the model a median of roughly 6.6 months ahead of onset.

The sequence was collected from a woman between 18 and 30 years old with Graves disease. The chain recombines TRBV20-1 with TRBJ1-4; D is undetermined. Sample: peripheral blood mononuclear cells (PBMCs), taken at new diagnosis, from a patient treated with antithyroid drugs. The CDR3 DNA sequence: TGCAGTGCTAGAGGGAGAGGGTGGGATGAAAAACTGTTTTTT. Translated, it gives CSARGRGWDEKLFF.